This TCR beta chain was retrieved from a study of blood T cells in healthy people across ages. V gave up 2 bases and J gave up 2 bases, with 16 bases separating them. The CDR3 is made up of 16 amino acids. Germline CDR1 reads SGHTA; CDR2 reads FQGNSA. It was with a sample-barcoded 5' primer and a J-beta primer mix that a second PCR of about 6 to 12 cycles was run. MiXCR was run by TCRdb on the 5' RACE reads, yielding one entry per CDR3 protein. The sample holds a few hundred thousand distinct CDR3 sequences, roughly half seen once. V is TRBV7-2 and J is TRBJ2-7; D is perhaps TRBD2 (5 bases). This clonotype was obtained from a man between 60 and 75 years old in good health. Sequences were obtained from blood. The CDR3 DNA reads as TGTGCCAGCAGCTTATCGAGGGCGGGCGGTACCTACGAGCAGTACTTC. Amino acid sequence: CASSLSRAGGTYEQYF.